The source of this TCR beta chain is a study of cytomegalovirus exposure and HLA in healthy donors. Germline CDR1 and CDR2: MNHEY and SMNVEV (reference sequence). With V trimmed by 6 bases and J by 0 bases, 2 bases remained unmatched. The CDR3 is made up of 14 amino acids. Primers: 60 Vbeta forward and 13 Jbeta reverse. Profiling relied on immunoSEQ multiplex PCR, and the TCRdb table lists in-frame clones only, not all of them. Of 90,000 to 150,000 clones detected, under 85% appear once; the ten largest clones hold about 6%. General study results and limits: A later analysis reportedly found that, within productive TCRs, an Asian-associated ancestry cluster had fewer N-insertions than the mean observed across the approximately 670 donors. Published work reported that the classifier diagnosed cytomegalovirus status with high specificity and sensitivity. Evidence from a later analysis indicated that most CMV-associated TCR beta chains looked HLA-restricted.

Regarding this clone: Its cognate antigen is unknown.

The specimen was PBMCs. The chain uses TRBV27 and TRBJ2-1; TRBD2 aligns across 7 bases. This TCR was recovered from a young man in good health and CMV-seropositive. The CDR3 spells CASRGLNSYNEQFF. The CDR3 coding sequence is TGTGCCAGCAGGGGACTAAACTCCTACAATGAGCAGTTCTTC.